This TCR beta chain derives from a study of identical twins. This clonotype was seen many times. A universal primer binding site was introduced by template switching. The final cDNA contained unique molecular identifiers. TCRdb recomputed calls from the 5' RACE reads with MiXCR, one row per CDR3 protein. The sample contains 690,000 or so distinct CDR3 sequences, around 8.3% of which appear only once. The V segment lost 7 bases and the J segment 5 bases; nucleotides outside the gene matches: 9. Germline V gives CDR1 SGHVS, CDR2 FNYEAQ. This CDR3 is built from 14 residues. These data also formed part of another study, on yellow fever vaccine responses in identical twins.

The sequenced sample was PBMCs. This TCR derives from a woman between 18 and 29 years old in good health. V gene TRBV7-6 combines with J gene TRBJ2-3, with TRBD2 matching 7 bases. CDR3 DNA: TGTGCCAGCACCTCATATTCTAGCGGAGATACGCAGTATTTT. Translating it yields CASTSYSSGDTQYF. The variable domain in full, completed from reference TRBV7-6 and TRBJ2-3, reads GAGVSQSPRYKVTKRGQDVALRCDPISGHVSLYWYRQALGQGPEFLTYFNYEAQQDKSGLPNDRFSAERPEGSISTLTIQRTEQRDSAMYRCASTSYSSGDTQYFGPGTRLTVL.